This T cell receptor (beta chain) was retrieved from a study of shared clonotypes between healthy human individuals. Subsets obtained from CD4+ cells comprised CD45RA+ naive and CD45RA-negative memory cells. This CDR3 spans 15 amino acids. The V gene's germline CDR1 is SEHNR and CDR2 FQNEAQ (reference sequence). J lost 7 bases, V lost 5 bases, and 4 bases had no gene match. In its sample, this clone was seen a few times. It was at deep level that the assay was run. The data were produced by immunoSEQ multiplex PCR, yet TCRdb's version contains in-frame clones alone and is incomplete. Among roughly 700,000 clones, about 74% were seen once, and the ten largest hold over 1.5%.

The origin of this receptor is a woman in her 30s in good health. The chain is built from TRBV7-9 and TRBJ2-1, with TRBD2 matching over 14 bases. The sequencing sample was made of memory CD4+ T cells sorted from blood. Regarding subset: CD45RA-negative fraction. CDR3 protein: CASSQRLAGGNEQFF. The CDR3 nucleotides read TGTGCCAGCAGCCAGCGACTAGCGGGAGGGAATGAGCAGTTCTTC.